These T cell receptor beta chains were read from a single sample in a study of read filtering for tumor transcriptome and immune sequencing. A single record per CDR3 protein comes from TCRdb applying MiXCR to the reads. The sample has around 130,000 distinct CDR3 sequences, around 13% seen once. Sequenced sample: a population of CD138-negative cells sorted from bone marrow. The source of these receptors is a donor over 35 with multiple myeloma. The CDR3 runs from the conserved cysteine through the conserved F or W. D genes are given only for firm matches. Clone size is shown for a subset of rows, as once, few, many or a class of expanded clone.

cdr3_nt: TGCACCGTATTGGGCGACCAAGAGACCCAGTACTTC; cdr3_aa: CTVLGDQETQYF; v_call: TRBV20-1; j_call: TRBJ2-5; d_call: -; clone_size: many
cdr3_nt: TGTGCCAGCCGGCGCTTTTCGTCCGCGAACACTGAAGCTTTCTTT; cdr3_aa: CASRRFSSANTEAFF; v_call: TRBV11-2; j_call: TRBJ1-1; d_call: -; clone_size: few
cdr3_nt: TGTGCCAGCAGTCCTCGCGTGGGGGGTTTAGATACGCAGTATTTT; cdr3_aa: CASSPRVGGLDTQYF; v_call: TRBV12-3/TRBV12-4; j_call: TRBJ2-3; d_call: -; clone_size: many
cdr3_nt: TGCGCCAGCAGCGACCGGACCGCTGACACAGATACGCAGTATTTT; cdr3_aa: CASSDRTADTDTQYF; v_call: TRBV4-1; j_call: TRBJ2-3; d_call: -; clone_size: many
cdr3_nt: TGTGCCAGCAGCTTAGATGAGTACAATGAGCAGTTCTTC; cdr3_aa: CASSLDEYNEQFF; v_call: TRBV7-2; j_call: TRBJ2-1; d_call: -; clone_size: many
cdr3_nt: TGTGCCAGCTCACCGGGGTCAGCCCGAGAGACCCAGTACTTC; cdr3_aa: CASSPGSARETQYF; v_call: TRBV18; j_call: TRBJ2-5; d_call: -; clone_size: -
cdr3_nt: TGCAGTGCTAGAGATTTCCTAGCGGGAGGGCCGAAAGAGACCCAGTACTTC; cdr3_aa: CSARDFLAGGPKETQYF; v_call: TRBV20-1; j_call: TRBJ2-5; d_call: TRBD2; clone_size: many
cdr3_nt: TGTGCCAGCGGAGGCGGGACAGGGGCAGGGACCCAGTACTTC; cdr3_aa: CASGGGTGAGTQYF; v_call: TRBV11-2; j_call: TRBJ2-5; d_call: TRBD1; clone_size: -
cdr3_nt: TGTGCCAGCAGTTCCCTGGACAGGGGGGTTCAGCCCCAGCATTTT; cdr3_aa: CASSSLDRGVQPQHF; v_call: TRBV6-2/TRBV6-3; j_call: TRBJ1-5; d_call: TRBD1; clone_size: many
cdr3_nt: TGTGCCAGCAGCCAAGATGGAGGGGATACGTTTCACTATGGCTACACCTTC; cdr3_aa: CASSQDGGDTFHYGYTF; v_call: TRBV3-1; j_call: TRBJ1-2; d_call: -; clone_size: many
cdr3_nt: TGTGCCAGCAGCTTAGCTCCCGGACAGGTATCCTACGAGCAGTACTTC; cdr3_aa: CASSLAPGQVSYEQYF; v_call: TRBV11-2; j_call: TRBJ2-7; d_call: TRBD1; clone_size: many
cdr3_nt: TGTGCCGCGGGGGGCGGGGACACTGAAGCTTTCTTT; cdr3_aa: CAAGGGDTEAFF; v_call: TRBV10-3; j_call: TRBJ1-1; d_call: -; clone_size: many
cdr3_nt: TGTGCCAGCAGCCAAGTGCGGGACGGAGAGCTGTTTTTT; cdr3_aa: CASSQVRDGELFF; v_call: TRBV14; j_call: TRBJ2-2; d_call: -; clone_size: many
cdr3_nt: TGTGCCAGCAGTTTGGACAGGCGTATTTTGGGCAATCAGCCCCAGCATTTT; cdr3_aa: CASSLDRRILGNQPQHF; v_call: TRBV28; j_call: TRBJ1-5; d_call: TRBD1; clone_size: many
cdr3_nt: TGTGCCAGCAGCCTTCCCGGGACAGGAAACACCATATATTTT; cdr3_aa: CASSLPGTGNTIYF; v_call: TRBV28; j_call: TRBJ1-3; d_call: -; clone_size: -
cdr3_nt: TGTGCCAGCAGCCGGCGGGCCCTCAGACAGGGAGGTGGAAACACCATATATTTT; cdr3_aa: CASSRRALRQGGGNTIYF; v_call: TRBV7-2; j_call: TRBJ1-3; d_call: TRBD1; clone_size: many
cdr3_nt: TGTGCCATCGCGGGGACAGGGGACACCGGGGAGCTGTTTTTT; cdr3_aa: CAIAGTGDTGELFF; v_call: TRBV10-3; j_call: TRBJ2-2; d_call: TRBD1; clone_size: -
cdr3_nt: TGTGCCAGCTCACAGGGACGGCAGACCCAGTACTTC; cdr3_aa: CASSQGRQTQYF; v_call: TRBV18; j_call: TRBJ2-5; d_call: -; clone_size: -
cdr3_nt: TGTGCCAGCAGCTTGGGACAGGGGAGCGGCTACACCTTC; cdr3_aa: CASSLGQGSGYTF; v_call: TRBV5-6; j_call: TRBJ1-2; d_call: TRBD1; clone_size: many
cdr3_nt: TGTGCCAGCAGTTTGCCAGCCAAAAACATTCAGTACTTC; cdr3_aa: CASSLPAKNIQYF; v_call: TRBV28; j_call: TRBJ2-4; d_call: -; clone_size: -
cdr3_nt: TGTGCCAGCAGTGAGCAAAGGGGGCAACTGAATTCACCCCTCCACTTT; cdr3_aa: CASSEQRGQLNSPLHF; v_call: TRBV6-1; j_call: TRBJ1-6; d_call: TRBD1; clone_size: many
cdr3_nt: TGTGCCGGAGGGACTAGCGGTGACACCGGGGAGCTGTTTTTT; cdr3_aa: CAGGTSGDTGELFF; v_call: TRBV7-2; j_call: TRBJ2-2; d_call: TRBD2; clone_size: many
cdr3_nt: TGTGCCAGCAGTGAAGGTTGGCCACAAGAGACCCAGTACTTC; cdr3_aa: CASSEGWPQETQYF; v_call: TRBV2; j_call: TRBJ2-5; d_call: -; clone_size: many
cdr3_nt: TGTGCCAGCAGTGAACGCCCGGGGGTTAGGCAAGAGACCCAGTACTTC; cdr3_aa: CASSERPGVRQETQYF; v_call: TRBV2; j_call: TRBJ2-5; d_call: -; clone_size: many
cdr3_nt: TGCGCCAGCAGCTTGCCTGGCTCTGGGGCCAACGTCCTGACTTTC; cdr3_aa: CASSLPGSGANVLTF; v_call: TRBV5-1; j_call: TRBJ2-6; d_call: -; clone_size: many
cdr3_nt: TGTGCCAGCAGCTTAGTTCCCACTAGCGGGGGCTACGAGCAGTACTTC; cdr3_aa: CASSLVPTSGGYEQYF; v_call: TRBV7-2; j_call: TRBJ2-7; d_call: TRBD2; clone_size: many
cdr3_nt: TGTGCCAGCGGCGGGACAGGGGAAGAGACCCAGTACTTC; cdr3_aa: CASGGTGEETQYF; v_call: TRBV28; j_call: TRBJ2-5; d_call: TRBD1; clone_size: many
cdr3_nt: TGTGCCAGCAGCTCTGGCAGGGAGGTTCGCTACACCTTC; cdr3_aa: CASSSGREVRYTF; v_call: TRBV7-9; j_call: TRBJ1-2; d_call: -; clone_size: -
cdr3_nt: TGTGCCAGCAGTGAACTAACAGTTACTAATGAAAAACTGTTTTTT; cdr3_aa: CASSELTVTNEKLFF; v_call: TRBV6-1; j_call: TRBJ1-4; d_call: -; clone_size: many
cdr3_nt: TGCGCCAGCAGCCGGCAAGCGGGGGGGCGCGTAGATACGCAGTATTTT; cdr3_aa: CASSRQAGGRVDTQYF; v_call: TRBV4-1; j_call: TRBJ2-3; d_call: TRBD2; clone_size: many
cdr3_nt: TGCGCCAGCAGCTTGGCTCAGGGGACTCAAGAGACCCAGTACTTC; cdr3_aa: CASSLAQGTQETQYF; v_call: TRBV5-1; j_call: TRBJ2-5; d_call: -; clone_size: many
cdr3_nt: TGCGCCAGCAGCTCGGAGGTGCGGGAGCAGTTCTTC; cdr3_aa: CASSSEVREQFF; v_call: TRBV5-1; j_call: TRBJ2-1; d_call: -; clone_size: many
cdr3_nt: TGTGCCAGCAGCCAAGAGGGGCACAGGGGGAACGAGCAGTTCTTC; cdr3_aa: CASSQEGHRGNEQFF; v_call: TRBV3-1; j_call: TRBJ2-1; d_call: TRBD1; clone_size: many
cdr3_nt: TGCAGTGCTCCCGATAGCTCCTACAATGAGCAGTTCTTC; cdr3_aa: CSAPDSSYNEQFF; v_call: TRBV20-1; j_call: TRBJ2-1; d_call: -; clone_size: many
cdr3_nt: TGTGCCAGCAGTTTTTATGGGGGGGCCTCCACCGGGGAGCTGTTTTTT; cdr3_aa: CASSFYGGASTGELFF; v_call: TRBV12-3/TRBV12-4; j_call: TRBJ2-2; d_call: -; clone_size: -
cdr3_nt: TGTGCCCTCAACGCCGGGACTCGCGGAATAGATACGCAGTATTTT; cdr3_aa: CALNAGTRGIDTQYF; v_call: TRBV10-3; j_call: TRBJ2-3; d_call: -; clone_size: -
cdr3_nt: TGCAGTGCTAGACTGCTGAACACTGAAGCTTTCTTT; cdr3_aa: CSARLLNTEAFF; v_call: TRBV20-1; j_call: TRBJ1-1; d_call: -; clone_size: many
cdr3_nt: TGTGCCACCCAAAGGGAACAACGGGGGAACAATGAGCAGTTCTTC; cdr3_aa: CATQREQRGNNEQFF; v_call: TRBV6-5; j_call: TRBJ2-1; d_call: -; clone_size: many
cdr3_nt: TGCAGTGTCGGACTAGCCTACGAGCAGTACTTC; cdr3_aa: CSVGLAYEQYF; v_call: TRBV20-1; j_call: TRBJ2-7; d_call: TRBD2; clone_size: many
cdr3_nt: TGCAGTGCTAGTGGGACTAGCGGGACAGTCAGGGTCTTC; cdr3_aa: CSASGTSGTVRVF; v_call: TRBV20-1; j_call: TRBJ2-1; d_call: TRBD2; clone_size: many
cdr3_nt: TGTGCCAGCAGCCTTTTTTTTACTAGCGGGCCCAAGAGGGTGGAGCAGTACTTC; cdr3_aa: CASSLFFTSGPKRVEQYF; v_call: TRBV13; j_call: TRBJ2-7; d_call: TRBD2; clone_size: few
cdr3_nt: TGTGCCAGCAGCTTCTTGGGGCTGTCGGGAAACACCATATATTTT; cdr3_aa: CASSFLGLSGNTIYF; v_call: TRBV5-5; j_call: TRBJ1-3; d_call: -; clone_size: few